This T cell receptor beta chain was documented in a study of memory CD4+ T cells and cytomegalovirus serostatus. Study in general: Of the healthy Belgian adults, 9 were CMV seropositive and 20 to 25 seronegative. General study results and limits: Median bootstrapped AUC for CMV status was just under 0.97 originally, approximately 0.9 US-trained.

Single viable CD3+CD4+CD8-CD45RO+ cells were sorted as the memory CD4+ T cells. Profiling relied on immunoSEQ multiplex PCR, and the TCRdb table lists in-frame clones only, not all of them. The table records some 50,000 clones, around 76% of them present only once. The CDR3 loop spans 16 amino acids. Germline-derived CDR1 and CDR2 are SGHVS and FNYEAQ. V shed 0 bases and J shed 2 bases, with 12 bases lying between them. Remarks on this clone: The antigen is undetermined.

The sequence was obtained from an adult in good health and CMV-seronegative. Sequencing was carried out using memory CD4+ T cells from blood. This chain connects TRBV7-6 to TRBJ2-3; tentatively, D is TRBD1 or TRBD2 (5 bases each). The CDR3 protein is CASSLAGWGTTDTQYF. CDR3 in DNA: TGTGCCAGCAGCTTAGCCGGGTGGGGGACCACAGATACGCAGTATTTT. The whole variable domain, remainder taken from reference TRBV7-6 and TRBJ2-3, is GAGVSQSPRYKVTKRGQDVALRCDPISGHVSLYWYRQALGQGPEFLTYFNYEAQQDKSGLPNDRFSAERPEGSISTLTIQRTEQRDSAMYRCASSLAGWGTTDTQYFGPGTRLTVL.